This T cell receptor (beta chain) is from a study of T cells in Graves' hyperthyroidism and ophthalmopathy. Study-wide results and caveats: In validation, the model predicted ophthalmopathy. These predictions came a median about 6.5 months before onset. Most expanded thyroid clonotypes above 0.001 recurred in blood.

The V gene's germline CDR1 is SGHTA and CDR2 FQGNSA. Trimming pared 4 bases from V and 1 base from J, leaving 19 bases between. The CDR3 spans 17 residues. RNA transcripts were the template for amplifying TCR beta CDR3 regions. The HTBI primer set drove a first-round RT-PCR of the TCR CDR3. TCRdb processed the multiplex PCR reads anew with MiXCR; each CDR3 protein has one entry. This table has hundreds of thousands of distinct CDR3 sequences, 12% to 15% appearing once. As to this clonotype: The antigen remains unidentified.

The TCR was taken from a woman aged 18-29 years with Graves' hyperthyroidism. V and J are TRBV7-2 and TRBJ2-5; D gene uncertain. The sequenced sample consisted of blood. The CDR3 DNA reads TGTGCCAGCAGCTCCGACCCGACGCGCGTGGCCCAAGAGACCCAGTACTTC. This sequence encodes CASSSDPTRVAQETQYF.